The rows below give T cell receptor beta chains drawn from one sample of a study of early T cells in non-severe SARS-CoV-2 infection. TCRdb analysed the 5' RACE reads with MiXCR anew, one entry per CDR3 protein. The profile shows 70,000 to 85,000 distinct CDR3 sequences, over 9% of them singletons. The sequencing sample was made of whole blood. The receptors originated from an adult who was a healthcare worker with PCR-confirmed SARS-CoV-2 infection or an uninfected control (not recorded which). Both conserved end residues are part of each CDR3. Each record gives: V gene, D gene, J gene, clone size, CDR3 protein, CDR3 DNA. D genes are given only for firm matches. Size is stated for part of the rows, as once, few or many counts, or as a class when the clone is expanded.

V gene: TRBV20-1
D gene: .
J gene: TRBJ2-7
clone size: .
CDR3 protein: CSAAGPTLVREQYF
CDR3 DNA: TGCAGTGCGGCGGGACCAACCTTGGTCCGCGAGCAGTACTTC

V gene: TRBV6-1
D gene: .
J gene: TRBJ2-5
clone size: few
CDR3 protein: CATPEGGTRETQYF
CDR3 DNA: TGTGCCACCCCCGAGGGGGGTACCCGGGAGACCCAGTACTTC

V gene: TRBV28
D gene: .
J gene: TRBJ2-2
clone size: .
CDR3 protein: CASTLRGTLRGELFF
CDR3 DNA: TGTGCCAGCACCCTCCGCGGGACCTTAAGAGGGGAGCTGTTTTTT

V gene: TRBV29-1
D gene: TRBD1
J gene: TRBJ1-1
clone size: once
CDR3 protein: CSVAGTGAGDTEAFF
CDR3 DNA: TGCAGCGTAGCCGGGACAGGGGCGGGGGACACTGAAGCTTTCTTT

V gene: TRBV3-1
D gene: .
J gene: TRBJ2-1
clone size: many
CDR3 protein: CASSPRTYNEQFF
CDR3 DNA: TGTGCCAGCAGCCCTAGGACCTACAATGAGCAGTTCTTC

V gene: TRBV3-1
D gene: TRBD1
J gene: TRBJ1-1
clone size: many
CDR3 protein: CASSHTGTGGTEAFF
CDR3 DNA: TGTGCCAGCAGCCATACCGGGACAGGGGGCACTGAAGCTTTCTTT

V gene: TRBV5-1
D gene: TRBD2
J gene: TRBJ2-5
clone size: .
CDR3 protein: CASSWGGEETQYF
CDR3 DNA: TGCGCCAGCAGCTGGGGAGGGGAAGAGACCCAGTACTTC

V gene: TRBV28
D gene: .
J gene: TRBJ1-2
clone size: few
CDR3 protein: CASSLRGLTSNYGYTF
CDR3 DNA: TGTGCCAGCAGTCTTAGGGGTCTAACGTCTAACTATGGCTACACCTTC

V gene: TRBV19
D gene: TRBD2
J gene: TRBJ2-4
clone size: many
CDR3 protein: CASSIGTSGTTGDIQYF
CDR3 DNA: TGTGCCAGTAGTATAGGGACTAGCGGGACTACGGGAGACATTCAGTACTTC

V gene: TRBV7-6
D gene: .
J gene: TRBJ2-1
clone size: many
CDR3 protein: CASSPTSGGQGEQFF
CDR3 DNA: TGTGCCAGCAGCCCGACTAGCGGAGGACAGGGTGAGCAGTTCTTC

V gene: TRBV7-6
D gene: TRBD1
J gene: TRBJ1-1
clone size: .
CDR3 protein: CASSLALTGRGNTEAFF
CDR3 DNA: TGTGCCAGCAGCTTAGCGCTGACAGGGAGGGGGAACACTGAAGCTTTCTTT

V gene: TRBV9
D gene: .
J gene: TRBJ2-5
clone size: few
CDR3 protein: CASGGGSRGETQYF
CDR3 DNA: TGTGCCAGCGGAGGGGGAAGCCGCGGAGAGACCCAGTACTTC

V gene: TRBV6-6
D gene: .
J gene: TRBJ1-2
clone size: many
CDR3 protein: CASTPGGSRGYTF
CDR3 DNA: TGTGCCAGCACTCCTGGTGGCAGTCGGGGCTACACCTTC

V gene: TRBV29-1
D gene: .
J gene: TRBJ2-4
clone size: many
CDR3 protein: CSVEDQGLGKDIQYF
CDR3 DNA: TGCAGCGTTGAAGATCAGGGGCTCGGTAAGGACATTCAGTACTTC

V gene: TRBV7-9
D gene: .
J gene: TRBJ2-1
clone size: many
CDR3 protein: CASSFGFLGRDEQFF
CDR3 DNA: TGTGCCAGCAGCTTTGGCTTCCTGGGGCGGGATGAGCAGTTCTTC

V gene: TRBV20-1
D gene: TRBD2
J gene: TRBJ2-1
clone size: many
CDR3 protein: CSARLTSPYNEQFF
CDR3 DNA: TGCAGTGCTAGGCTGACTAGCCCTTACAATGAGCAGTTCTTC

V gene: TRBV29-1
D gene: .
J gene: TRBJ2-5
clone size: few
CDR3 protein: CSVPGWGYSQETQYF
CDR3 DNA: TGCAGCGTCCCAGGGTGGGGTTATAGCCAAGAGACCCAGTACTTC

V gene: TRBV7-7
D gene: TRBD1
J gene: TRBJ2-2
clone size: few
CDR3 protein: CASSPDRGPGELFF
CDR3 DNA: TGTGCCAGCAGCCCCGACAGGGGGCCCGGGGAGCTGTTTTTT

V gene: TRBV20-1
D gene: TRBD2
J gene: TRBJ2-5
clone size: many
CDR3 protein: CSPLAGDHQETQYF
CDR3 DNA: TGCAGTCCCCTAGCGGGAGACCACCAAGAGACCCAGTACTTC

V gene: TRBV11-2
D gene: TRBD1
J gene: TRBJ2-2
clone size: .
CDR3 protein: CASSLGTGGWTGELFF
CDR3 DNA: TGTGCCAGCAGCTTAGGGACAGGGGGCTGGACCGGGGAGCTGTTTTTT

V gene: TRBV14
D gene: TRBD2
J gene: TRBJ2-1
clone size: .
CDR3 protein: CASSLLAGEEEQFF
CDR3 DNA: TGTGCCAGCAGCCTTCTAGCGGGAGAAGAGGAGCAGTTCTTC

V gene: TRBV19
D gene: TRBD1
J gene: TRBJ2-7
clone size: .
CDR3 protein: CASSSGTGTHEQYF
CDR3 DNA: TGTGCCAGTAGCTCCGGGACAGGGACCCACGAGCAGTACTTC

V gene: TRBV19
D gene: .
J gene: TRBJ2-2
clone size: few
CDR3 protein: CASHLSALPGELFF
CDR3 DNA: TGTGCCAGTCATCTGTCTGCACTCCCCGGGGAGCTGTTTTTT

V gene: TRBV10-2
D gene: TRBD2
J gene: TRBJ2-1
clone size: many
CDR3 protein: CASRGTSGSNEQFF
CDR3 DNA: TGCGCCAGCAGGGGGACTAGCGGGAGCAATGAGCAGTTCTTC

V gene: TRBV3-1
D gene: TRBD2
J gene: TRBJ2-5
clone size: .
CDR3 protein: CASSQMTSVSETQYF
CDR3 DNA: TGTGCCAGCAGCCAAATGACTAGCGTATCAGAGACCCAGTACTTC

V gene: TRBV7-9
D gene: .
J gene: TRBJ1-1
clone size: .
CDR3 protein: CASRFTGAREAFF
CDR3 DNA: TGTGCCAGCAGATTTACAGGCGCCAGGGAAGCTTTCTTT

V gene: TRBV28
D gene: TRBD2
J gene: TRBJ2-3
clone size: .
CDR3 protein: CASSGTSGSYETDTQYF
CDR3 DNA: TGTGCCAGCAGTGGGACTAGCGGGTCATACGAGACAGATACGCAGTATTTT

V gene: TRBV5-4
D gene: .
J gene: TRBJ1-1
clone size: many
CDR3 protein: CASSWERNGRTEAFF
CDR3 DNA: TGTGCCAGCAGCTGGGAAAGAAACGGCAGGACTGAAGCTTTCTTT

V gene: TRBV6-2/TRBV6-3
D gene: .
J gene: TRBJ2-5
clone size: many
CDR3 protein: CASGEGTSRLETQYF
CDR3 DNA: TGTGCCAGCGGCGAGGGAACTAGTCGTCTGGAGACCCAGTACTTC

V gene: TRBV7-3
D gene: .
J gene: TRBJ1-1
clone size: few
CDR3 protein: CASSLTESRNTEAFF
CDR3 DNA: TGTGCCAGCAGCTTAACCGAGTCTCGGAACACTGAAGCTTTCTTT

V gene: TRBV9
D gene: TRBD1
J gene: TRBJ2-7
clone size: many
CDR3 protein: CASSVGGRGSYEQYF
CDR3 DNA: TGTGCCAGCAGCGTAGGCGGCAGGGGGTCCTACGAGCAGTACTTC